The 22 T cell receptor beta chains below all came from one sample that was sequenced in a study of early T cells in non-severe SARS-CoV-2 infection. A single record per CDR3 protein comes from TCRdb applying MiXCR to the 5' RACE reads. Of approximately 90,000 distinct CDR3 sequences detected, approximately 16% appear once; the ten largest clones hold approximately 5.1%. This material consisted of whole blood, taken at baseline. All receptors come from an adult who was a healthcare worker with PCR-confirmed SARS-CoV-2 infection or an uninfected control (not recorded which).

This clonotype was observed a few times. The rearrangement links TRBV20-1 to TRBJ2-7; D might be TRBD2 (6 bases). Between the trimmed V and J ends, which lost 3 bases and 6 bases, there was a span of 21 bases. The germline V gene encodes CDR1 DFQATT and CDR2 SNEGSKA (reference sequence). This CDR3 has 15 residues. The CDR3 DNA reads TGCAGTGCTAGCGTCCGGGACTCCGTTACTCCCGAGCAGTACTTC. This gives the protein CSASVRDSVTPEQYF.

This clonotype occurred many times. The gene calls are TRBV7-9 and TRBJ1-6, with 9 bases matching TRBD1. Unmatched junction bases numbered 6, after V lost 8 bases and J lost 10 bases. Per germline, CDR1 SEHNR and CDR2 FQNEAQ (reference sequence). The CDR3 has 13 amino acids. The CDR3 nucleotides are TGTGCCAGCGGGGGACAGGGAAGGTCACCCCTCCACTTT. This codes for CASGGQGRSPLHF. Full variable domain (remainder filled in from reference TRBV7-9 and TRBJ1-6): DTGVSQNPRHKITKRGQNVTFRCDPISEHNRLYWYRQTLGQGPEFLTYFQNEAQLEKSRLLSDRFSAERPKGSFSTLEIQRTEQGDSAMYLCASGGQGRSPLHFGNGTRLTVT.

V and J are TRBV20-1 and TRBJ1-6; D is ambiguous. The CDR3 spans 15 residues. Germline V CDR1 and CDR2: DFQATT, SNEGSKA (reference sequence). V dropped 4 bases and J dropped 0 bases, with 10 bases sitting between them. This CDR3 is CSANQQSSYNSPLHF. Here the CDR3 DNA reads TGCAGTGCTAATCAACAGAGCTCCTATAATTCACCCCTCCACTTT.

The chain uses TRBV6-2 or TRBV6-3 and TRBJ2-5; D is undetermined. The CDR3 length is 16 residues. CDR1 and CDR2 from the germline V gene are MNHEY and SVGEGT. V shed 2 bases and J shed 2 bases, with 15 bases lying between them. The CDR3 loop is CASSYRSGRWQETQYF. CDR3 sequence (DNA): TGTGCCAGCAGTTACAGGTCAGGTCGCTGGCAAGAGACCCAGTACTTC.

There are many counts of this clonotype. The genes are TRBV7-9 and TRBJ1-4; tentative D call: TRBD1 (5 bases). The CDR3 consists of 13 residues. Germline loops: CDR1 SEHNR, CDR2 FQNEAQ (reference sequence). Deletions cut 5 bases from V and 4 bases from J, with 8 bases between. In DNA, the CDR3 is TGTGCCAGCAGCCACGGGGGTAATGAAAAACTGTTTTTT. It encodes CASSHGGNEKLFF.

As for this clonotype: This could be a read error, since a much larger clone is one nucleotide away. This sequence joins TRBV11-3 and TRBJ1-1; no reliable D call. V was trimmed by 4 bases and J by 1 base, leaving 7 bases between them. The CDR3 sequence is 13 residues long. CDR1 is SGHNT and CDR2 is YENEEA in the germline V gene. The CDR3 loop is CASSSAPNTEAFF. The DNA for the CDR3 is TGTGCCAGCAGCTCGGCACCGAACACTGAAGCTTTCTTT.

This chain uses TRBV20-1 with TRBJ2-3; D perhaps matches TRBD2 (6 bases). Germline-derived CDR1 and CDR2 are DFQATT and SNEGSKA (reference sequence). Trimming stripped 4 bases from V and 6 bases from J, with 11 bases between. This CDR3 is built from 12 residues. The CDR3 region has the DNA TGCAGTGCTAATTGGGAGGTCGATACGCAGTATTTT. Amino acids: CSANWEVDTQYF.

The rearrangement joins TRBV4-3 to TRBJ1-1; D possibly corresponds to TRBD1 (6 bases). Germline CDR1 and CDR2: LGHNA and YSLEER. V shed 0 bases and J shed 5 bases, with 10 bases lying between them. This CDR3 has 14 amino acids. CDR3 sequence reads: CASSQERGSTEAFF. The CDR3 DNA reads TGCGCCAGCAGCCAAGAAAGGGGGTCGACTGAAGCTTTCTTT.

This chain joins TRBV7-2 and TRBJ1-5; D remains unclear. V dropped 5 bases and J dropped 1 base, with 12 bases sitting between them. The CDR3 runs 15 residues. Germline CDR1 is SGHTA and CDR2 is FQGNSA. CDR3 coding DNA: TGTGCCAGCAGCGTCAACATCGGAAGCAATCAGCCCCAGCATTTT. This encodes CASSVNIGSNQPQHF.

This sequence joins TRBV19 and TRBJ2-7; TRBD2 aligns across 8 bases. The V gene's germline CDR1 is LNHDA and CDR2 SQIVND (reference sequence). The CDR3 covers 13 residues. V trimming: 6 bases; J trimming: 6 bases; junction bases outside the gene matches: 7. The CDR3 nucleotides are TGTGCCAGTAGGCTGCAGGGGACTAGCGAGCAGTACTTC. Protein product: CASRLQGTSEQYF.

In this sample, this clonotype turned up a few times. This chain connects TRBV7-3 to TRBJ2-2; TRBD1 matches at 7 bases. CDR3 length equals 15 residues. Unmatched junction bases numbered 7, after V lost 4 bases and J lost 5 bases. The germline CDR1 and CDR2 sequences are SGHTA and FQGTGA. CDR3 sequence (DNA): TGTGCCAGCAGCTCGACGACAGGGCAAACCGGGGAGCTGTTTTTT. Amino acids: CASSSTTGQTGELFF.

This clonotype came up many times. This sequence joins TRBV6-6 and TRBJ1-1; D gene ambiguous. The CDR3 contains 12 residues. Per germline, CDR1 MNHNY and CDR2 SVGAGI (reference sequence). V was clipped by 7 bases and J by 5 bases, with 11 bases between them. This CDR3 reads CASTLRGTEAFF. In DNA, the CDR3 is TGTGCCAGCACTTTAAGAGGGACTGAAGCTTTCTTT.

This clonotype was counted at least ten times. The chain is built from TRBV15 and TRBJ2-7; 8 bases are a match to TRBD1. Germline loops: CDR1 LNHNV, CDR2 YYDKDF (reference sequence). CDR3 size: 14 residues. The J segment lost 3 bases and the V segment lost 6 bases, leaving 7 bases of the junction unmatched. This CDR3 is CATRPGQDIYEQYF. The DNA of the CDR3 is TGTGCCACCAGACCGGGACAGGACATCTACGAGCAGTACTTC.

The V and J genes are TRBV7-9 and TRBJ2-7; maybe TRBD2 (5 bases). V was cut by 2 bases and J by 0 bases, with 14 bases left in between. The germline CDR1 and CDR2 sequences are SEHNR and FQNEAQ (reference sequence). This CDR3 is 16 amino acids long. The CDR3 region is CASSLPSSGYSYEQYF. The CDR3 coding sequence is TGTGCCAGCAGCTTACCGTCCAGCGGATACTCCTACGAGCAGTACTTC. Full variable domain (remainder filled in from reference TRBV7-9 and TRBJ2-7): DTGVSQNPRHKITKRGQNVTFRCDPISEHNRLYWYRQTLGQGPEFLTYFQNEAQLEKSRLLSDRFSAERPKGSFSTLEIQRTEQGDSAMYLCASSLPSSGYSYEQYFGPGTRLTVT.

This clonotype has a count of ten or more. The CDR3 DNA follows: TGTGCCAGCAGGCGAAACAGGGAGTCGACTGAAGCTTTCTTT. Amino acids: CASRRNRESTEAFF. V gene TRBV27 combines with J gene TRBJ1-1, with D maybe TRBD1 (6 bases). CDR1 MNHEY and CDR2 SMNVEV come from the germline V gene (reference sequence). The CDR3 is made up of 14 amino acids. V was trimmed by 6 bases and J by 5 bases, leaving 16 bases between them.

This clonotype was counted many times. The V call is TRBV6-5, the J call TRBJ1-1; tentative D call: TRBD1 (5 bases). CDR3 length: 12 amino acids. The V end was cut by 2 bases, the J end by 8 bases, with 9 bases between. CDR1 and CDR2 from the germline V gene are MNHEY and SVGAGI. The CDR3 bases are TGTGCCAGCAGTTACGGGGGTGCCGAAGCTTTCTTT. Its protein product is CASSYGGAEAFF.

This clonotype was recorded at least ten times. This rearrangement joins TRBV7-8 to TRBJ1-1; D unclear. The ends were cut back, 5 bases at V and 0 bases at J, with 10 bases in the middle. The CDR3 has 14 amino acids. In germline, CDR1 is SGHVS, CDR2 FQNEAQ. The CDR3 sequence is CASSLDRVNTEAFF. In DNA, the CDR3 is TGTGCCAGCAGCCTAGACCGAGTGAACACTGAAGCTTTCTTT.

This clonotype was seen many times. The rearrangement uses TRBV20-1 and TRBJ1-5; 9 positions agree with TRBD1. The J segment lost 4 bases and the V segment lost 4 bases, leaving 5 bases of the junction unmatched. Germline lookup yields CDR1 DFQATT and CDR2 SNEGSKA (reference sequence). The CDR3 length is 14 residues. CDR3 sequence (DNA): TGCAGTGCTACTAGGACAGGGGAAAATCAGCCCCAGCATTTT. This gives the protein CSATRTGENQPQHF.

There are a few counts of this clonotype. The chain has TRBV27 and TRBJ2-3; D is unclear. The CDR3 loop spans 16 amino acids. Germline V gives CDR1 MNHEY, CDR2 SMNVEV (reference sequence). Trimming took off 5 bases at V and 0 bases at J, with 15 bases between the two ends. The CDR3 DNA is TGTGCCAGCAGTAAAGGGTCTTTGATTAGCACAGATACGCAGTATTTT. Translation gives CASSKGSLISTDTQYF.

The table lists this clonotype with many counts. V gene TRBV9 combines with J gene TRBJ2-1; 10 bases align to TRBD2. CDR1 is SGDLS, CDR2 YYNGEE, per germline. The CDR3 has 16 amino acids. The junction had 6 bases not matched to a gene; V was cut back by 3 bases and J by 3 bases. In nucleotides, the CDR3 is TGTGCCAGCAGCGCGCCATCTAGCGGGAGCTACAATGAGCAGTTCTTC. Translated: CASSAPSSGSYNEQFF.

The sample holds a few counts of this clonotype. This sequence joins TRBV4-1 and TRBJ2-7; D perhaps matches TRBD2 (6 bases). Between the trimmed V and J ends, which lost 0 bases and 4 bases, there was a span of 19 bases. The CDR3 has 17 residues. Germline V gives CDR1 MGHRA, CDR2 YSYEKL. CDR3 sequence: CASSQEGGQLPGYEQYF. The DNA for the CDR3 is TGCGCCAGCAGCCAAGAAGGAGGGCAACTGCCTGGGTACGAGCAGTACTTC.

A few counts support this clonotype. This rearrangement joins TRBV19 to TRBJ2-3; D possibly corresponds to TRBD2 (6 bases). V lost 4 bases, J lost 4 bases, and 18 bases lay in between. Germline CDR1 and CDR2: LNHDA and SQIVND (reference sequence). The CDR3 runs 16 residues. CDR3 DNA sequence: TGTGCCAGTAGTAAGGACCGTGGCGGGATCTCAGATACGCAGTATTTT. Protein sequence: CASSKDRGGISDTQYF.